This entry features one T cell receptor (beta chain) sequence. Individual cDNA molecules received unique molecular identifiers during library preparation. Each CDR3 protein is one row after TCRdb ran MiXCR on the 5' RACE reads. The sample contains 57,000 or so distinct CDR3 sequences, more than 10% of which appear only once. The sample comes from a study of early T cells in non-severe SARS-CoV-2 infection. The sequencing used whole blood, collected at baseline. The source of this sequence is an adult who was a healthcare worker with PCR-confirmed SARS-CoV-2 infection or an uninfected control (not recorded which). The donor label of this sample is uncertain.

The CDR3 DNA is TGTGCCAGCAGCCCGGACAGTTATGGCTACACCTTC. The encoded protein is CASSPDSYGYTF. This chain links TRBV7-2 with TRBJ1-2, with D possibly TRBD1 on 6 matching bases. V shed 5 bases and J shed 5 bases, with 9 bases lying between them. Germline values: CDR1 SGHTA, CDR2 FQGNSA. The CDR3 extends over 12 amino acids.